This T cell receptor beta chain was sequenced for a study of shared clonotypes between healthy human individuals. Study findings and constraints: It was the few donors that limited the genetic and exposure-history diversity represented. Generation of non-shared clonotypes was less probable than generation of clonotypes shared by all four donors. In a few donors, roughly 5.2% of naive CD4 clonotypes appeared in common.

Selected positively for CCR7 and CD45RO-negative, naive CD8 cells excluded terminally differentiated effector memory CD45RA+ cells. This table comes from immunoSEQ multiplex PCR, and its TCRdb copy is limited to in-frame clones, with some not included. Of hundreds of thousands of clones in the sample, approximately 96% were seen once. Comment on this clone: Antigen specificity is unknown.

The receptor's source is a woman aged 30 to 39 in good health. Sequencing was performed on naive CD8+ T cells sorted from blood.

CDR3 in DNA: TGTGCCAGCAGTTCTCCGGGACAGGGGGTGGAGACCCAGTACTTC. This codes for CASSSPGQGVETQYF. This chain links TRBV28 with TRBJ2-5; 11 positions match TRBD1. The CDR3 runs to 15 residues. V gave up 4 bases and J gave up 5 bases; unmatched junction bases: 6. Germline V lookup: CDR1 MDHEN, CDR2 SYDVKM.